The rows below give T cell receptor beta chains drawn from one sample of a study of T cell clones after liver transplantation. Here immunoSEQ multiplex PCR was the method, and the copy in TCRdb shows in-frame clones only, minus some. The data show around 75,000 clones, with 80% to 85% seen just once and more than 2% held by the top ten. This specimen consisted of CD4+ T cells from blood, obtained less than 50 months after liver transplant. The receptors come from a human patient who received a liver transplant. A share of the T cells may be of graft donor origin. Both conserved end residues are trimmed from each CDR3. Each record gives: V gene, J gene, CDR3 protein.

>TRBV27|TRBJ1-2
ASSLRAARPWDYGYT
>TRBV7-2|TRBJ2-2
ASSRGLAGTNTGELF
>TRBV18|TRBJ2-7
ASSPRQGAPDEQY
>TRBV7-3|TRBJ2-1
ASSTEGGYNEQF
>TRBV4-2|TRBJ1-4
ASSQDGTAANEKLF
>TRBV6-6|TRBJ1-2
ASGLGPSNYGYT
>TRBV28|TRBJ2-2
ASKPGQGNGELF
>TRBV30|TRBJ2-6
AWSRSGNRGTSGANVLT
>TRBV28|TRBJ2-1
ASHYLGTSGYNEQF
>TRBV23-1|TRBJ1-3
AGRKGKGSGNTIY
>TRBV4-2|TRBJ2-5
ASSTGGGMQETQY
>TRBV7-2|TRBJ2-2
ASSRTGGHTGELF
>TRBV28|TRBJ2-5
ASSLMYQETQY